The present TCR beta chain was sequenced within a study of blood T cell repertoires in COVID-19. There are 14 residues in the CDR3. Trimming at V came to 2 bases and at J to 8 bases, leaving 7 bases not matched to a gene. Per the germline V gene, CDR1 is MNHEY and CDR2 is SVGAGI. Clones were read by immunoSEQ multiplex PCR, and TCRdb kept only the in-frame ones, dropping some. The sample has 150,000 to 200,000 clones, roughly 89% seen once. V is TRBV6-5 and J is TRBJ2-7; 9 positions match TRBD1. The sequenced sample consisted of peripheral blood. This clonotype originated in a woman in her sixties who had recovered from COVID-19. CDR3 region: CASSYDRDREQQYF. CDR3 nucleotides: TGTGCCAGCAGTTACGACCGGGACAGGGAACAGCAGTACTTC.